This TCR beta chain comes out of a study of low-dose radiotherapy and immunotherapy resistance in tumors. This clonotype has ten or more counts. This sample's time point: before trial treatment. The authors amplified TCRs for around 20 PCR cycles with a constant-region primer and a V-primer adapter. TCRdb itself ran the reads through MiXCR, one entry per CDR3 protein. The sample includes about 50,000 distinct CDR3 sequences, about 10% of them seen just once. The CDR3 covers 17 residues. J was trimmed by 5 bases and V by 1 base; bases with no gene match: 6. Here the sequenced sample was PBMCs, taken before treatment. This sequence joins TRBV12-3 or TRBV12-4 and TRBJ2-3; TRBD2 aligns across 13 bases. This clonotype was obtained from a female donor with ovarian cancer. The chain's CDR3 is CASSLGGLAGARDTQYF. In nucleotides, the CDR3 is TGTGCCAGCAGTTTAGGTGGACTAGCGGGGGCGAGAGATACGCAGTATTTT.